One sample yielded the 11 T cell receptor beta chains listed below, sequenced in a study of molecular identifiers for immune sequencing clone quantification. TCRdb itself ran the PCR reads through MiXCR, one entry per CDR3 protein. The sample records 60,000 to 65,000 distinct CDR3 sequences, about 20% being singletons. Specimen: naive CD8+ T cells from blood, with Jurkat cell RNA spiked in. Subset given: FACS-sorted CD8+CD4-CCR7+CD45RA+ naive T cells. The receptor source for this set is a human donor in good health. Some libraries in this study had Jurkat cell RNA spiked in.

This clonotype was seen repeatedly, ten times or more. The V call is TRBV28, the J call TRBJ2-7, with 7 bases identical to TRBD1. With 6 bases clipped from V and 1 base from J, the junction kept 9 bases outside the gene matches. In germline, CDR1 is MDHEN, CDR2 SYDVKM. CDR3 length: 15 residues. Written as DNA, the CDR3 is TGTGCCAGCAGGGCCGGGACAGTGGTTTCCTACGAGCAGTACTTC. Translation: CASRAGTVVSYEQYF.

This clonotype came up many times. The V and J genes are TRBV7-9 and TRBJ2-3; 8 bases match TRBD2. CDR1 and CDR2 from the germline V gene are SEHNR and FQNEAQ (reference sequence). Unmatched junction bases numbered 11, after V lost 5 bases and J lost 1 base. The CDR3 covers 17 residues. The CDR3 sequence: CASSAPTSVFGTDTQYF. Here the CDR3 DNA reads TGTGCCAGCAGCGCCCCGACTAGCGTGTTCGGCACAGATACGCAGTATTTT.

In this sample, this clonotype turned up many times. V and J are TRBV6-2 or TRBV6-3 and TRBJ2-7; D is undetermined. The CDR3 totals 12 residues. The ends were cut back, 4 bases at V and 3 bases at J, with 7 bases in the middle. Per germline, CDR1 MNHEY and CDR2 SVGEGT. CDR3 sequence reads: CASSFRVYEQYF. CDR3 DNA sequence: TGTGCCAGCAGTTTCCGGGTCTACGAGCAGTACTTC.

This clonotype has at least ten counts. The chain recombines TRBV6-2 or TRBV6-3 with TRBJ2-7; D is perhaps TRBD1 or TRBD2 (5 bases each). CDR3 length: 11 residues. CDR1 is MNHEY, CDR2 SVGEGT, per germline. V was trimmed by 8 bases and J by 3 bases, leaving 8 bases between them. CDR3: CASEGNYEQYF. Written as DNA, the CDR3 is TGTGCCAGCGAGGGGAACTACGAGCAGTACTTC.

With regard to this clonotype: The junction departs from the called germline gene at one end, perhaps through a read error. The chain joins TRBV11-2 to TRBJ1-1; 8 bases align to TRBD1. The CDR3 is 16 amino acids. Germline lookup yields CDR1 SGHAT and CDR2 FQNNGV. The CDR3 DNA reads TGCGCCAGCAGCTTAAGTCGACAGGGGCCTAGCACTGAAGCTTTCTTT. The encoded protein is CASSLSRQGPSTEAFF.

This clonotype has ten or more counts. The chain carries TRBV7-9 and TRBJ2-3; D unresolved. Looked up from germline, CDR1 is SEHNR and CDR2 is FQNEAQ (reference sequence). Deletions cut 5 bases from V and 2 bases from J, with 8 bases between. CDR3 length: 13 residues. CDR3 sequence: CASSPGSTDTQYF. CDR3 in DNA: TGTGCCAGCAGCCCGGGCTCCACAGATACGCAGTATTTT.

Many counts were recorded for this clonotype. This chain connects TRBV29-1 to TRBJ1-1; D gene unclear. The germline V gene encodes CDR1 SQVTM and CDR2 ANQGSEA. This CDR3 has 12 residues. The V and J ends lost 0 bases and 6 bases respectively, with 8 bases between them. DNA of the CDR3: TGCAGCGTTGAAGACGACGATCCTGAAGCTTTCTTT. Translation: CSVEDDDPEAFF.

This clonotype was seen only a few times. An end of the junction does not agree with germline; a read error may underlie this. The gene calls are TRBV30 and TRBJ2-2; D possibly uses TRBD1 or TRBD2 (5 bases each). This CDR3 is built from 15 residues. Germline loops: CDR1 GTSNPN, CDR2 SVGIG (reference sequence). CDR3 coding DNA: TGTGCCTGGAGTGTAGGGACGGCGAACACCAGGGAGCTGTTTTTT. This codes for CAWSVGTANTRELFF.

Ten or more counts support this clonotype. This chain joins TRBV6-1 and TRBJ1-5; the D gene is possibly TRBD1 (6 bases). The V and J ends lost 1 base and 0 bases respectively, with 13 bases between them. Germline CDR1 and CDR2: MNHNS and SASEGT. The CDR3 consists of 17 residues. CDR3: CASSEVIGTYSNQPQHF. The CDR3 DNA follows: TGTGCCAGCAGTGAAGTAATTGGGACATATAGCAATCAGCCCCAGCATTTT.

This clonotype was detected only a few times. Given a much more abundant clone one base away, this may be a read error. The J gene is TRBJ1-1, the V gene TRBV7-2; D is ambiguous. This CDR3 has 13 residues. CDR1 is SGHTA and CDR2 is FQGNSA in the germline V gene. CDR3 protein: CASSITLKAEAYF. CDR3 in DNA: TGTGCCAGCAGCATCACTTTGAAGGCTGAAGCTTACTTT.

The table lists this clonotype with many counts. V and J are TRBV7-9 and TRBJ2-5, with TRBD1 as a possible D gene (6 bases). Trimming removed 5 bases from V and 1 base from J, with 11 bases in between. The CDR3 length is 14 residues. Germline V gene sequence: CDR1 SEHNR, CDR2 FQNEAQ (reference sequence). The CDR3 nucleotides are TGTGCCAGCAGCCTCCAGACAGGCCAAGAGACCCAGTACTTC. As protein: CASSLQTGQETQYF.